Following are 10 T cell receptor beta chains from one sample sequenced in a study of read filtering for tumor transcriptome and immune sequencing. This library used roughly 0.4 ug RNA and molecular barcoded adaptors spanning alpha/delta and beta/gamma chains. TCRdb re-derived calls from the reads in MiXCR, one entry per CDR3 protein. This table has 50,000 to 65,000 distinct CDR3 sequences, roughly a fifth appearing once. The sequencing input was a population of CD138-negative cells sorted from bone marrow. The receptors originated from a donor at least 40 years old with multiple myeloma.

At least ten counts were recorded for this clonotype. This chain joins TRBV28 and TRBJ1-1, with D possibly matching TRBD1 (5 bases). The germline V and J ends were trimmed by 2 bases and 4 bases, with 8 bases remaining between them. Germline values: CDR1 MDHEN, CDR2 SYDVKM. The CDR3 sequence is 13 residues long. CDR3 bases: TGTGCCAGCAGTTTAGGGGGGGTCACTGAAGCTTTCTTT. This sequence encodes CASSLGGVTEAFF.

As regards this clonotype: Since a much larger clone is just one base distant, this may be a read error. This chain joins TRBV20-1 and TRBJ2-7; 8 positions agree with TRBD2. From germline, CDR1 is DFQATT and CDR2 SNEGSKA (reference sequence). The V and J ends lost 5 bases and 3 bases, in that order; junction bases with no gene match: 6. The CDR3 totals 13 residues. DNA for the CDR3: TGCAGTGCTGTGGCTAGCGGGCACTACGAGCAGTACTTC. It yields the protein CSAVASGHYEQYF.

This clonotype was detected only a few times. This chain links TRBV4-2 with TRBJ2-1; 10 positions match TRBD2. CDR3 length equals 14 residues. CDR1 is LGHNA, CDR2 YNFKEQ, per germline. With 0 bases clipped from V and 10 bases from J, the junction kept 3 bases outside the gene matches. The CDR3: CASSQETSGNEQFF. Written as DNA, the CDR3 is TGTGCCAGCAGCCAAGAAACTAGCGGGAACGAGCAGTTCTTC.

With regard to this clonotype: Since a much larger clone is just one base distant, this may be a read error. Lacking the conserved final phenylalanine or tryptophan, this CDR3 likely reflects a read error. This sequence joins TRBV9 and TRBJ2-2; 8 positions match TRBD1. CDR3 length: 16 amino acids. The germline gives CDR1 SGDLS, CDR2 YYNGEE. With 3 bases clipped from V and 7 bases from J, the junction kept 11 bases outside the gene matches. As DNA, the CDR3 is TGTGCCAGCAGCGAACGAGGAACAGGGGGGAGCGGGGAGCTGTTTTCT. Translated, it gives CASSERGTGGSGELFS.

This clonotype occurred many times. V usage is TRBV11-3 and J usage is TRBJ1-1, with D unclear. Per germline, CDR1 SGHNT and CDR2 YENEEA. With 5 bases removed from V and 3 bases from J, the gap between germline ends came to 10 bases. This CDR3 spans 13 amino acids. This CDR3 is CASSPFPDTEAFF. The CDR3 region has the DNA TGTGCCAGCAGCCCCTTTCCCGACACTGAAGCTTTCTTT.

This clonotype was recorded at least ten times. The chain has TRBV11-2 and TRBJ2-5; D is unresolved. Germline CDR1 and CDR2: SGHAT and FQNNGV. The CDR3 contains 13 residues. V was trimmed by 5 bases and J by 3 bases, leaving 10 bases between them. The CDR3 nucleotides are TGTGCCAGCAGCCCGGATAGGGAAGAGACCCAGTACTTC. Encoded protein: CASSPDREETQYF.

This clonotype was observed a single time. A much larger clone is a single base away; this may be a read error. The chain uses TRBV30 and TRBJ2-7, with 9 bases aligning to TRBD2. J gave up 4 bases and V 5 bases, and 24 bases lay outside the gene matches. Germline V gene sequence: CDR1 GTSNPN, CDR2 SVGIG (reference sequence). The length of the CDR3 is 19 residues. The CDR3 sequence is CAWDPARTSARAGFYEQYF. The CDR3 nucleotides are TGTGCCTGGGACCCCGCCCGGACTAGCGCGAGGGCCGGATTTTACGAGCAGTACTTC.

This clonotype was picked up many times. The CDR3 here is CASSLGRSYTEAFF. The CDR3 DNA is TGTGCCAGCAGCTTGGGCCGAAGCTACACTGAAGCTTTCTTT. V usage is TRBV5-6 and J usage is TRBJ1-1; D not certain. The length of the CDR3 is 14 residues. Germline CDR1 is SGHDT and CDR2 is YYEEEE. Trimming removed 0 bases at V and 3 bases at J, with 9 bases between.

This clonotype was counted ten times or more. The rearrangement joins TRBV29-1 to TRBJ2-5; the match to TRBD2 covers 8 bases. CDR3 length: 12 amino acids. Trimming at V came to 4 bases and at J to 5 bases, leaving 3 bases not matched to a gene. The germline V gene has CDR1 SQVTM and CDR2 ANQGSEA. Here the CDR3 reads CSVAGGRETQYF. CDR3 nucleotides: TGCAGCGTTGCGGGGGGGCGGGAGACCCAGTACTTC.

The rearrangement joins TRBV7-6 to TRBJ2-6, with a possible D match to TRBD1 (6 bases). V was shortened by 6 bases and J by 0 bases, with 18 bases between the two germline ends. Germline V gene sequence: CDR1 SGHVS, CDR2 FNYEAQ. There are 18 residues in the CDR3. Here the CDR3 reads CASRRAQGYRSGANVLTF. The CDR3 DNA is TGTGCCAGCAGGAGGGCCCAGGGGTACCGCTCTGGGGCCAACGTCCTGACTTTC.